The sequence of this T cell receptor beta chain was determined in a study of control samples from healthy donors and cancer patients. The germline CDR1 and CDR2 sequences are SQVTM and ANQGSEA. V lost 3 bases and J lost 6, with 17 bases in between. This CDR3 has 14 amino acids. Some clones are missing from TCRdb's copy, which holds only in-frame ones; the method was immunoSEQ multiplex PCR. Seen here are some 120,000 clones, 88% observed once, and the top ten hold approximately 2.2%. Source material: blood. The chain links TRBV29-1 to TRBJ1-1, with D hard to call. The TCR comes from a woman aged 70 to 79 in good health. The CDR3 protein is CSVEGIRFHAEAFF. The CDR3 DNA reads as TGCAGCGTTGAGGGGATCCGATTTCATGCTGAAGCTTTCTTT.